The present entry profiles one TCR beta chain with its context. Its antigen is currently unknown. The sample belongs to a study of OX40 agonist ivuxolimab in advanced cancers. Study context: Six ivuxolimab dose levels, 0.01 to 10 mg/kg, were given intravenously every 2 weeks. Patients enrolled in dose escalation were diagnosed with hepatocellular carcinoma, melanoma, renal cell or head and neck cancer. Findings of the study overall: With doses of 0.1 to 3.0 mg/kg, CD4+ and CD8+ blood T cells had undergone clonal expansion by week 6. CD8+ T cells (on average) carried more expanded clones than CD4+ T cells.

Generated by immunoSEQ multiplex PCR, the TCRdb table keeps only in-frame clones and is missing some. Of about 31,000 clones in the sample, just over 90% were seen once. Germline V gene lookup returns CDR1 MDHEN and CDR2 SYDVKM. V lost 6 bases and J lost 4; bases outside the gene matches: 7. The CDR3 loop spans 15 amino acids. This chain joins TRBV28 and TRBJ2-3, with TRBD1 matching 10 bases. This receptor was identified in an adult with an advanced solid tumor such as melanoma, head and neck, liver or kidney cancer. This specimen was CD4+ or CD8+ T cells sorted from blood, taken in a trial of the OX40 agonist ivuxolimab. The CDR3 spells CASRKDRGRPDTQYF. CDR3 nucleotide sequence: TGTGCCAGCAGAAAAGACAGGGGGCGGCCAGATACGCAGTATTTT.